This T cell receptor (beta chain) was obtained from a study of T cells in Graves' hyperthyroidism and ophthalmopathy. Trimming removed 3 bases at V and 1 base at J, with 11 bases between. This CDR3 comprises 15 residues. The source material, RNA transcripts, was used to amplify TCR beta CDR3 regions. An initial round of RT-PCR targeting the TCR CDR3 relied on the HTBI primer set. MiXCR was run by TCRdb on the multiplex PCR reads, yielding one entry per CDR3 protein. The table lists 700,000 or so distinct CDR3 sequences, 16% of them singletons. Stable Graves' hyperthyroidism denoted no ophthalmopathy progression over 18 months. Uncontrolled infection, other autoimmune disease, pregnancy or lactation excluded patients.

The sequence was collected from a man between 18 and 29 years old with Graves' hyperthyroidism. The sequenced sample consisted of blood. The chain joins TRBV12-3 or TRBV12-4 to TRBJ2-3; D gene uncertain. The chain's CDR3 is CASSFPEWGTDTQYF. CDR3 nucleotides: TGTGCCAGCAGTTTCCCCGAGTGGGGCACAGATACGCAGTATTTT.